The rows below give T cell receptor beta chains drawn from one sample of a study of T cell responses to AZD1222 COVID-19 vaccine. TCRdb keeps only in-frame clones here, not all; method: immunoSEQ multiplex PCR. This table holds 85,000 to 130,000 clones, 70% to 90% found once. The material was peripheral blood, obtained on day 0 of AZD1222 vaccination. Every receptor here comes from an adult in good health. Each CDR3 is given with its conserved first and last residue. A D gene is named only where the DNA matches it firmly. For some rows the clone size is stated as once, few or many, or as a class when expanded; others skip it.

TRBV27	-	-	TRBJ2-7	CASSLFGDPYEQYF	TGTGCCAGCAGTTTATTCGGAGACCCCTACGAGCAGTACTTC
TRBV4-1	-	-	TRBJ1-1	CASSLRYGSPNTEAFF	TGCGCCAGCAGCCTCCGCTACGGGTCCCCGAACACTGAAGCTTTCTTT
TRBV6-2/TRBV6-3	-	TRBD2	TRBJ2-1	CASSYGVAGYNEQFF	TGTGCCAGCAGTTACGGAGTAGCGGGATACAATGAGCAGTTCTTC
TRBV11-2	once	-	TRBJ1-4	CASSVTGGEEKLFF	TGTGCCAGCAGCGTCACGGGGGGGGAGGAAAAACTGTTTTTT
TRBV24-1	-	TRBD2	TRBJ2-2	CATSDSYFSGRYTGELFF	TGTGCCACCAGTGATTCTTACTTTAGCGGGAGGTACACCGGGGAGCTGTTTTTT
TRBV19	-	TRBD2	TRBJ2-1	CASSMGLAGEGEQFF	TGTGCCAGTAGTATGGGACTAGCGGGAGAAGGGGAGCAGTTCTTC
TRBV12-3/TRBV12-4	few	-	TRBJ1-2	CASSLELYGYTF	TGTGCCAGCAGTTTGGAACTCTATGGCTACACCTTC
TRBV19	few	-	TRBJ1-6	CASSISSGDSPLHF	TGTGCCAGTAGTATAAGCTCGGGGGACTCACCCCTCCACTTT
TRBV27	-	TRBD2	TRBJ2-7	CASAGLVPYEQYF	TGTGCCAGCGCTGGACTAGTACCCTACGAGCAGTACTTC
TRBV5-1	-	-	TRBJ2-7	CASSSAEVVYEQYF	TGCGCCAGCAGCTCGGCAGAGGTTGTCTACGAGCAGTACTTC
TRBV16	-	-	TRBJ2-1	CASSQSREEQFF	TGTGCCAGCAGCCAATCAAGGGAGGAGCAGTTCTTC
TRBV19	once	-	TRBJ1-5	CASSTGWGQPQHF	TGTGCCAGTAGTACAGGGTGGGGTCAGCCCCAGCATTTT
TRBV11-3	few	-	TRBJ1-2	CASSAEGRRANYGYTF	TGTGCCAGCAGCGCAGAGGGGCGCAGGGCTAACTATGGCTACACCTTC
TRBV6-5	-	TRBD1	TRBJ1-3	CASSYSGGTGGNTIYF	TGTGCCAGCAGTTACTCAGGGGGCACGGGAGGAAACACCATATATTTT
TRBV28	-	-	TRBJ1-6	CASSLASGYSYNSPLHF	TGTGCCAGCAGTTTAGCTTCGGGATACTCCTATAATTCACCCCTCCACTTT
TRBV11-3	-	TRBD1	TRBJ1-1	CASSLAGQVGTEAFF	TGTGCCAGCAGCTTAGCCGGACAGGTTGGCACTGAAGCTTTCTTT
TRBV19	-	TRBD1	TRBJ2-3	CASNSGGPADTQYF	TGTGCCAGTAATTCAGGGGGTCCGGCAGATACGCAGTATTTT
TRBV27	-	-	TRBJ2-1	CASSFNSAGRRGNEQFF	TGTGCCAGCAGTTTTAATTCTGCGGGTCGGAGAGGGAATGAGCAGTTCTTC
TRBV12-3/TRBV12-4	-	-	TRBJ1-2	CASSLGNYGYTF	TGTGCCAGCAGTTTGGGGAACTATGGCTACACCTTC
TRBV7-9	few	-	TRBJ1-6	CASSLALGGNSPLHF	TGTGCCAGCAGCTTAGCGCTCGGGGGGAATTCACCCCTCCACTTT
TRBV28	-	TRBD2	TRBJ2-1	CASRDYYNEQFF	TGTGCCAGCCGGGACTACTACAATGAGCAGTTCTTC
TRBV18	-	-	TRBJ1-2	CASSPDYNYGYTF	TGTGCCAGCTCACCGGACTATAACTATGGCTACACCTTC
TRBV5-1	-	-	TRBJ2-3	CASSFGPKAPPDTQYF	TGCGCCAGCAGCTTCGGCCCAAAGGCCCCCCCGGATACGCAGTATTTT
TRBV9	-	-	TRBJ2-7	CASSVGSDSYEQYF	TGTGCCAGCAGCGTAGGCTCCGACTCCTACGAGCAGTACTTC
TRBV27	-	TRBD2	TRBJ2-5	CASSSTPTSGETQYF	TGTGCCAGCAGTTCGACCCCGACTAGCGGAGAGACCCAGTACTTC
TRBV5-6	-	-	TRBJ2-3	CASSSRGGLSTDTQYF	TGTGCCAGCAGCTCCCGGGGCGGCCTAAGCACAGATACGCAGTATTTT
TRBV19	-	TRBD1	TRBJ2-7	CASRGVGQQGLPYEQYF	TGTGCCAGTAGGGGAGTCGGTCAACAGGGGCTGCCCTACGAGCAGTACTTC
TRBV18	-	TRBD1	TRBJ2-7	CASSSDRQGFEQYF	TGTGCCAGCTCATCGGACAGACAGGGGTTCGAGCAGTACTTC
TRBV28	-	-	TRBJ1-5	CASSTRQVLRSQHF	TGTGCCAGCAGTACCAGACAGGTGTTAAGGTCCCAGCATTTT
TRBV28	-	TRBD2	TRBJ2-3	CASIRGGTDTQYF	TGTGCCAGCATACGGGGGGGCACAGATACGCAGTATTTT
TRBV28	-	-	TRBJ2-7	CASTTPGYEQYF	TGTGCCAGCACAACCCCAGGGTACGAGCAGTACTTC
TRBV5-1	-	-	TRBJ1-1	CASSQGGNTEAFF	TGCGCCAGCAGTCAAGGGGGGAACACTGAAGCTTTCTTT
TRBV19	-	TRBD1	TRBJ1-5	CANPTGQTYQPQHF	TGTGCCAACCCCACGGGACAGACTTATCAGCCCCAGCATTTT
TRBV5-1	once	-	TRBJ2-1	CASSLLGGTYNEQFF	TGCGCCAGCAGCCTTCTCGGCGGGACTTACAATGAGCAGTTCTTC
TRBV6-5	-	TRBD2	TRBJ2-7	CASTSGINSYEQYF	TGTGCCAGCACTAGCGGTATAAACTCCTACGAGCAGTACTTC
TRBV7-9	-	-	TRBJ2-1	CASSLLDSWTYNEQFF	TGTGCCAGCAGCCTACTCGACAGCTGGACCTACAATGAGCAGTTCTTC
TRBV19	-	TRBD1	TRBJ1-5	CATSSPPGTGLNQPQHF	TGTGCCACCAGTAGCCCCCCCGGGACAGGCTTAAATCAGCCCCAGCATTTT
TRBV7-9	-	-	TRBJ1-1	CASSQRDGPNTEAFF	TGTGCCAGCAGCCAAAGGGACGGCCCGAACACTGAAGCTTTCTTT
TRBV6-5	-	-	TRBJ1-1	CASSYSRQNPNTEAFF	TGTGCCAGCAGTTACTCCCGGCAGAACCCGAACACTGAAGCTTTCTTT
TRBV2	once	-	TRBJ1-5	CASSEQGNGQPQHF	TGTGCCAGCAGCGAACAGGGTAATGGTCAGCCCCAGCATTTT
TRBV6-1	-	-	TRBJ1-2	CASSEEGYGFNYGYTF	TGTGCCAGCAGTGAAGAGGGCTACGGGTTTAACTATGGCTACACCTTC
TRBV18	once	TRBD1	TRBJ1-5	CASSPQFRTGDQPQHF	TGTGCCAGCTCACCACAGTTTAGGACAGGGGATCAGCCCCAGCATTTT
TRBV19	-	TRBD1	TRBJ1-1	CASTFNRGLYTEAFF	TGTGCCAGTACCTTTAACAGGGGGTTGTACACTGAAGCTTTCTTT
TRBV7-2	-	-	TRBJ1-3	CASSPGGDGNTIYF	TGTGCCAGCAGCCCTGGGGGCGACGGAAACACCATATATTTT
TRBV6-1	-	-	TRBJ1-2	CASSEWTGENYGYTF	TGTGCCAGCAGTGAATGGACGGGAGAAAACTATGGCTACACCTTC
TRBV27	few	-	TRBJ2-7	CASSLTSGYEQYF	TGTGCCAGCAGTTTAACCTCGGGCTACGAGCAGTACTTC
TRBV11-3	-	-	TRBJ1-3	CASSLETANSGNTIYF	TGTGCCAGCAGCTTAGAAACGGCCAACTCTGGAAACACCATATATTTT
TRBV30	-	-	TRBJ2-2	CAWGSGGELFF	TGTGCCTGGGGGTCAGGCGGGGAGCTGTTTTTT
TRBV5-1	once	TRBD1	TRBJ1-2	CASSADGGTVANYGYTF	TGCGCCAGCAGCGCAGACGGCGGGACAGTTGCTAACTATGGCTACACCTTC
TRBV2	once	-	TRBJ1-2	CASSFPEVYGYTF	TGTGCCAGCAGTTTTCCGGAGGTCTATGGCTACACCTTC
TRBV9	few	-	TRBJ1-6	CASSVASPGDNSPLHF	TGTGCCAGCAGCGTAGCGAGTCCCGGAGATAATTCACCCCTCCACTTT
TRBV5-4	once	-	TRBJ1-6	CASSPRFSGDSPLHF	TGTGCCAGCAGCCCGAGATTTTCAGGGGATTCACCCCTCCACTTT
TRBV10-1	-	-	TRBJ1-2	CASSEDSTYGYTF	TGCGCCAGCAGTGAAGACAGCACCTATGGCTACACCTTC
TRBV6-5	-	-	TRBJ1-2	CASSSGTRGHYGYTF	TGTGCCAGCAGCTCCGGGACCCGAGGGCACTATGGCTACACCTTC
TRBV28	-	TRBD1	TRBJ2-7	CASSPSGQGSYEQYF	TGTGCCAGCAGTCCCTCGGGACAGGGATCCTACGAGCAGTACTTC
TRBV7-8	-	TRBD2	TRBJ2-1	CASSLEAGGPYNEQFF	TGTGCCAGCAGCTTAGAGGCGGGGGGGCCTTACAATGAGCAGTTCTTC